This T cell receptor (beta chain) was profiled in a study of vaccination effects on CD4 cells after COVID-19 (dated by TCRdb to the early 2020s). Background on the whole study: Participants received two doses of either the BNT162b2 or the mRNA-1273 mRNA SARS-CoV-2 vaccine. The full study included around nine COVID-19 convalescent patients and several SARS-CoV-2-naive healthy vaccine recipients. In the study, cultures from other donors were sequenced using the Oncomine TCR Beta short-read assay on an Illumina iSeq 100. In both COVID-19 convalescent patients and infection-naive vaccine recipients, the study compared SARS-CoV-2 spike-specific CD4+ TCR repertoires from before mRNA vaccination with those from after it. Results and caveats for the whole study, not just this receptor: Among healthy vaccine recipients, nearly all vaccine-induced clones were SARS-CoV-2 mono-reactive, and just 1 of 255 was cross-reactive with common cold coronaviruses. Both infection-induced and vaccine-induced clones contracted markedly at late post-vaccination timepoints, which is consistent with waning T cell responses. Limitations of the study were the small number of convalescent patients and the absence of early post-infection timepoints.

The library relied on the immunoSEQ multiplex PCR assay. TCR beta CDR3 sequencing was performed on DNA from the cultured, isolated CD4+ T cells. Turning to the authors' computational methods: Non-productive TCR sequences were removed and reads were trimmed to the CDR3 region, keeping CDR3s of at least 7 amino acids. The MANAFEST web app was used to pick out antigen-specific clonotypes by comparing their expansion in peptide wells with that in reference cultures. Positive clones required FDR<0.05 expansion versus reference and all other wells, odds ratio above 5, and frequency above 0.1% in two replicate wells. Clonotypes significantly expanded in SARS-CoV-2 spike wells and in at least one common cold coronavirus spike condition were defined as cross-reactive. Levenshtein distance calculated with the stringdist R package was used to assess CDR3 similarity, and unrooted trees were constructed with ape in R 3.6.1. TCRdb re-hosts the immuneACCESS table, in-frame sequences only. Its copies lack some clones; in the studies checked, an unresolved V gene accounts for under half of them, and the cause for the rest is not known. V, J and clone size derive from that table, while D and trimming were established from the DNA sequence. This sample holds about 79,000 clones; 70% to 75% were observed only once. Of the sample, 1.5% to 2% is held by the ten largest clones.

V is cut back by 5 bases and J by 3 bases, with 13 bases in the junction unmatched. From the cysteine up to the phenylalanine, the CDR3 has a length of 18 residues. Left in the record is the CDR3 DNA by itself, 54 bases read in frame from the first base. The germline V gene provides CDR1 SGHAT and CDR2 FQNNGV. To identify antigen-specific CD4+ T cell clonotypes by their expansion, the ViraFEST assay first stimulated PBMC with viral peptide pools and then applied TCR sequencing. After less than eleven days of culture, CD4+ T cells were isolated with the EasySep CD4+ T cell isolation kit. None of the healthy vaccine recipients had a prior SARS-CoV-2 infection, which was confirmed by nucleocapsid antibody tests that came back negative both before and after vaccination. Approximately 2 million PBMC per well were cultured with 9 to 10 ug/ml peptides in IMDM containing roughly 5% human AB serum, approximately 9.9 IU/ml IL-2 and gentamicin. On days 3 and 7, half of the culture medium was replaced with fresh IL-2-containing medium. Unless otherwise noted, each peptide stimulation condition was cultured in triplicate wells. PBMC were separated from whole blood using Ficoll-Paque Plus gradient centrifugation and were then either cryopreserved at -140C or used fresh. The overlapping peptide pools covered the spike proteins of SARS-CoV-2 as well as those of the common cold coronaviruses HCoV-NL63, HCoV-OC43 and HCoV-229E. The QIAamp micro DNA kit was used to extract genomic DNA from the cultured CD4+ T cells.

Concerning this clone itself: The specificity of this receptor is unknown. There are no base qualities to consult, and no much larger clone falls within one base.

The material was CD4+ T cells from PBMCs cultured with HCoV-229E spike peptides, obtained before COVID-19 vaccination. The meaning of the sample's cell subset or site label: HCoV-229E spike overlapping peptide pool stimulation. The rearranged segments are TRBV11-2 and TRBJ1-5; TRBD1 lines up with 10 middle nucleotides. This clonotype was sampled from a human donor who received a COVID-19 vaccine. The nucleotides read TGTGCCAGCAGCAAACGGGGGGGACAGGGGCTATCCAATCAGCCCCAGCATTTT. It specifies CASSKRGGQGLSNQPQHF.